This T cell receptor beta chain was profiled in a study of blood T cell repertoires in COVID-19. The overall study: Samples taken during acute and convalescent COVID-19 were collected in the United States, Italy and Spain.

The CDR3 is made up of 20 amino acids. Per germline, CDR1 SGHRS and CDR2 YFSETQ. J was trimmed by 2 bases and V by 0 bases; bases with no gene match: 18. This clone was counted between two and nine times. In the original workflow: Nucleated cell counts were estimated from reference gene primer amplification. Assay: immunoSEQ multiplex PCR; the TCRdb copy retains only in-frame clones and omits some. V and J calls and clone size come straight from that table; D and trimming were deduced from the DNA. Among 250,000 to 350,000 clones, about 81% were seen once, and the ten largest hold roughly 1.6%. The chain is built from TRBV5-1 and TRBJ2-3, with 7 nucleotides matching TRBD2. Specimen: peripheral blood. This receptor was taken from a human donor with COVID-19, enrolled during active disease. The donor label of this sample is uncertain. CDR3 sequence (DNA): TGCGCCAGCAGCTTGGACAGCATTATGCTATTCGGGGGGTCCACAGATACGCAGTATTTT. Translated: CASSLDSIMLFGGSTDTQYF.